The clone carrying this TCR beta chain was observed at least ten times. This sample was included in a study of T-cell reconstitution after alpha-beta-depleted transplantation in children. Unique molecular identifiers were built into the TCRbeta library. TCRdb itself ran the PCR reads through MiXCR, one entry per CDR3 protein. The sample lists roughly 100,000 distinct CDR3 sequences, roughly 8% seen once, with approximately 7% in the top ten. Germline assignment: CDR1 SGHRS and CDR2 YFSETQ. The CDR3 runs to 14 residues. The sequence derives from a human donor who donated a stem cell graft to a child with congenital amegakaryocytic thrombocytopenia. The specimen comprised PBMCs from the stem cell graft donor, sampled from the stem cell graft. The V call is TRBV5-1, the J call TRBJ2-7; 8 bases are a match to TRBD2. The CDR3 bases are TGCGCGACCAAACTAGGGACTAGTTCCAACGAGCAGTACTTC. This gives the protein CATKLGTSSNEQYF.